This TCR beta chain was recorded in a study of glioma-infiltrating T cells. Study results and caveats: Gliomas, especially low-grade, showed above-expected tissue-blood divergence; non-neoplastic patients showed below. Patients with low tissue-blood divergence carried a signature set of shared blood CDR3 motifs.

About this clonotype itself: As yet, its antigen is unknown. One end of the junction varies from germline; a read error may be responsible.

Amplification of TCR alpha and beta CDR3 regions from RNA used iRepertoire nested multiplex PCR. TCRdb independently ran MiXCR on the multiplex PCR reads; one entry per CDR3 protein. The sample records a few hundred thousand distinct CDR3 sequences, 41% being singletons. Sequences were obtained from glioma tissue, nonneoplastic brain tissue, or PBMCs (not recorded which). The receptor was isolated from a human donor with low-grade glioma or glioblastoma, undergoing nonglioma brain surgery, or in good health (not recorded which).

In DNA, the CDR3 is TGCAGTGTGATTTGGGGGATGAACACTAAAGCTTTCTTT. Amino acids: CSVIWGMNTKAFF. The J gene is TRBJ1-1, the V gene TRBV20-1; perhaps TRBD1 as D (5 bases). CDR1 and CDR2 from the germline V gene are DFQATT and SNEGSKA (reference sequence). This CDR3 has 13 residues.